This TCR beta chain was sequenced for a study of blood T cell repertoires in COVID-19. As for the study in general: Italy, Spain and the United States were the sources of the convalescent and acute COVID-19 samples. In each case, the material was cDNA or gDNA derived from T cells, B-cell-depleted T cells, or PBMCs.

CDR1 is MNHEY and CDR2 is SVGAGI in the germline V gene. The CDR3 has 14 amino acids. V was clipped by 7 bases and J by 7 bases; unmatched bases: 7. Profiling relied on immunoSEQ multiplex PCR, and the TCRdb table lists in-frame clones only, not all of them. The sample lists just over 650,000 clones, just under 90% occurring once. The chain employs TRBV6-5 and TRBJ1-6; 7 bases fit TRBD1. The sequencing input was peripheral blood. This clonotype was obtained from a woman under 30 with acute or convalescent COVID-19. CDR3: CASNLTGKNSPLHF. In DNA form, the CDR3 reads TGTGCCAGCAACCTGACAGGGAAGAATTCACCCCTCCACTTT.